The 2 T cell receptor beta chains given below trace back to one sample, sequenced in a study of T cell responses to AZD1222 COVID-19 vaccine (dated by TCRdb to about 2021). The library was produced with the immunoSEQ multiplex PCR assay. In TCRdb, the immuneACCESS table is reduced to in-frame sequences with V and J assigned. These tables do not hold every clone; where another copy was compared, an unresolved V gene accounts for under half, and the others remain unexplained. For this sample there are around 190,000 clones; roughly 94% appear just once. In total, the top ten clones hold approximately 1.5% of the sample. The time point tag for this specimen amounts to: about 28 days (+/-7) after the second vaccine dose. The sample consisted of peripheral blood, taken 28 days after the second AZD1222 dose. The source is an adult who received the AZD1222 COVID-19 vaccine.

J is TRBJ2-1 and V is TRBV27; possible D gene TRBD2, 6 bases. The CDR3 totals 17 residues. Trimming took 4 bases from V and 0 from J, leaving 16 bases between them. Per germline, CDR1 MNHEY and CDR2 SMNVEV (reference sequence). As DNA, the CDR3 is TGTGCCAGCAGTTCTGGACTCCGGGGGAGCTCCTACAATGAGCAGTTCTTC. Its protein product is CASSSGLRGSSYNEQFF.

The chain joins TRBV5-1 to TRBJ2-7; D is possibly TRBD1 (7 bases). CDR3 length equals 15 residues. CDR1 is SGHRS and CDR2 is YFSETQ in the germline V gene. V was trimmed by 3 bases and J by 1 base, leaving 14 bases between them. The CDR3 DNA reads TGCGCCAGCAGCTGGGGGGACAGTCGTTCCTACGAGCAGTACTTC. Translating gives CASSWGDSRSYEQYF. The whole variable domain, filled in from reference TRBV5-1 and TRBJ2-7, reads KAGVTQTPRYLIKTRGQQVTLSCSPISGHRSVSWYQQTPGQGLQFLFEYFSETQRNKGNFPGRFSGRQFSNSRSEMNVSTLELGDSALYLCASSWGDSRSYEQYFGPGTRLTVT.